In its sample, the clone carrying this T cell receptor (beta chain) was seen once. The antigen is not known. This sample was taken from a study of CD8 T cell repertoires and HIV-1 epitope variants. Across the study: Separate wells received one of Twenty-five Gag or Nef variant peptides. Control wells had CMV/EBV/flu peptides, negative Ebola AY9, or no peptide. 1M T cells were kept uncultured as a baseline.

TCR beta CDR3 was sequenced at survey depth on immunoSEQ. Clones were sequenced by immunoSEQ multiplex PCR, and TCRdb holds only the in-frame ones, with some missing. The top ten hold 44% of the sample, which has over 5,500 clones, about 64% seen once. The ends were cut back, 0 bases at V and 7 bases at J, with 10 bases in the middle. The CDR3 sequence is 13 residues long. Germline CDR1 SGHRS, CDR2 YFSETQ. The sequencing sample was made of cultured CD8+ T cells derived from PBMCs. The chain carries TRBV5-1 and TRBJ2-5, with D perhaps TRBD1 (5 bases). The sequence was collected from a male donor with HIV. The CDR3 nucleotides read TGCGCCAGCAGCTTGGAGGGGCAGGGGACCCAGTACTTC. This gives the protein CASSLEGQGTQYF.